The 6 T cell receptor beta chains below all came from one sample that was sequenced in a study of immune evolution from preneoplasia to lung adenocarcinoma. This table comes from immunoSEQ multiplex PCR, and its TCRdb copy is limited to in-frame clones, with some not included. This table has some 41,000 clones, around 80% appearing once. The sequenced sample consisted of FFPE invasive lung adenocarcinoma tissue. The receptors derive from a person aged 60 to 70 with lung adenocarcinoma.

The genes are TRBV19 and TRBJ2-7; 11 nucleotides match TRBD1. Germline CDR1 and CDR2: LNHDA and SQIVND (reference sequence). The junction had 8 bases not matched to a gene; V was cut back by 5 bases and J by 5 bases. The CDR3 loop spans 15 amino acids. DNA of the CDR3: TGTGCCAGTAGTTCGGGGACAGGGGGAGTCCACGAGCAGTACTTC. Protein sequence: CASSSGTGGVHEQYF.

The chain uses TRBV27 and TRBJ2-4, with 11 bases aligning to TRBD1. The CDR3 consists of 17 residues. CDR1 and CDR2 (germline): MNHEY, SMNVEV (reference sequence). Trimming removed 4 bases from V and 5 bases from J; junction bases left unmatched: 10. As DNA, the CDR3 is TGTGCCAGCAGTTCCCTCCGGACAGGGGGCCTTCAAAACATTCAGTACTTC. Translated, it gives CASSSLRTGGLQNIQYF.

This clone was recorded only once. V usage is TRBV4-1 and J usage is TRBJ2-7; the match to TRBD1 covers 8 bases. CDR1 and CDR2 (germline): MGHRA, YSYEKL. This CDR3 has 14 amino acids. The trim removed 4 bases at V and 4 bases at J, leaving 6 bases unmatched. The CDR3 bases are TGCGCCAGCAGCCCAGGGGGCTCTAGGTACGAGCAGTACTTC. It translates to CASSPGGSRYEQYF.

This clone counts as medium-sized. V gene TRBV13 combines with J gene TRBJ2-5; weak D call: TRBD2 (5 bases). The CDR3 covers 14 residues. Germline CDR1 and CDR2: PRHDT and FYEKMQ (reference sequence). Trimming cost V 7 bases and J 9 bases, with 21 bases left between them. DNA of the CDR3: TGTGCCAGCACCCGGGGTACGGATAAGAGACCCCAGTACTTC. Amino acids: CASTRGTDKRPQYF.

This clone has a handful of counts. The V and J genes are TRBV7-3 and TRBJ2-2; D gene ambiguous. The CDR3 runs to 13 residues. Trimming left V 5 bases short and J 4 bases short, with 8 bases between. CDR1 and CDR2 from the germline V gene are SGHTA and FQGTGA. DNA for the CDR3: TGTGCCAGCAGCCAATCGTCCACCGGGGAGCTGTTTTTT. Its protein product is CASSQSSTGELFF.

On this clone itself: Other DNA sequences in this sample translate to the same CDR3. The rearrangement joins TRBV11-2 to TRBJ2-7, with TRBD2 matching over 13 bases. V lost 5 bases and J lost 4; bases outside the gene matches: 5. CDR1 and CDR2 from the germline V gene are SGHAT and FQNNGV. The CDR3 loop spans 15 amino acids. CDR3 sequence (DNA): TGTGCCAGCAGCACCCGGACTAGCGGGAGATACGAGCAGTACTTC. This encodes CASSTRTSGRYEQYF.